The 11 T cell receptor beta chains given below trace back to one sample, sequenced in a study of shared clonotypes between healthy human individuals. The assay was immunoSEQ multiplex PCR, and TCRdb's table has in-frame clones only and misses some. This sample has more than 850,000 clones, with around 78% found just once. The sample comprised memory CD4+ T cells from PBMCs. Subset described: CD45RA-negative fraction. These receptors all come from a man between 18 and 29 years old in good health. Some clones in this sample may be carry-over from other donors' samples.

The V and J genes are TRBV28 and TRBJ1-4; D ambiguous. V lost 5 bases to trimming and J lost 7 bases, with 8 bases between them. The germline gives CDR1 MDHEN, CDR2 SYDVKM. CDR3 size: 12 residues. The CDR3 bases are TGTGCCAGCAGTGCCGGGCGTGAAAAACTGTTTTTT. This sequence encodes CASSAGREKLFF. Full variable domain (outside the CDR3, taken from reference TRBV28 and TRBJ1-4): DVKVTQSSRYLVKRTGEKVFLECVQDMDHENMFWYRQDPGLGLRLIYFSYDVKMKEKGDIPEGYSVSREKKERFSLILESASTNQTSMYLCASSAGREKLFFGSGTQLSVL.

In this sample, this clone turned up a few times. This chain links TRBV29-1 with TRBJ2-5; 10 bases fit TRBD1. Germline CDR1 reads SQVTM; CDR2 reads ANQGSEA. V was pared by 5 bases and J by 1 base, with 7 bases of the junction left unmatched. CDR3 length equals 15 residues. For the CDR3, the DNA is TGCAGCGTTTCCGGGACAGGGGCGATCCAAGAGACCCAGTACTTC. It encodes CSVSGTGAIQETQYF.

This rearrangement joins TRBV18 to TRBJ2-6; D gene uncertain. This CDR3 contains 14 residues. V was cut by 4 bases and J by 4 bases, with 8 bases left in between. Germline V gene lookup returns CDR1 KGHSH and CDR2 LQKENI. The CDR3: CASSLGSGANVLTF. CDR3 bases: TGTGCCAGCTCACTAGGCTCAGGGGCCAACGTCCTGACTTTC.

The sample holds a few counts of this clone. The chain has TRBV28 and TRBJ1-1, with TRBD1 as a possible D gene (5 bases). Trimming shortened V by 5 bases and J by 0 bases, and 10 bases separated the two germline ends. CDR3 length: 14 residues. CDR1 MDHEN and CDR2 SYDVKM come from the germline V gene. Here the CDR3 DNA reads TGTGCCAGCAGTCTCACCAGGGTGAACACTGAAGCTTTCTTT. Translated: CASSLTRVNTEAFF.

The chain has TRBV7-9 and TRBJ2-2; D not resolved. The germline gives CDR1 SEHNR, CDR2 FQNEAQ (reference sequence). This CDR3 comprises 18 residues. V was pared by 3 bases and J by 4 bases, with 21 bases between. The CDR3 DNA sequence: TGTGCCAGCAGCTTCCCGAACAGCGTAGTTGGGTCCACCGGGGAGCTGTTTTTT. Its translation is CASSFPNSVVGSTGELFF.

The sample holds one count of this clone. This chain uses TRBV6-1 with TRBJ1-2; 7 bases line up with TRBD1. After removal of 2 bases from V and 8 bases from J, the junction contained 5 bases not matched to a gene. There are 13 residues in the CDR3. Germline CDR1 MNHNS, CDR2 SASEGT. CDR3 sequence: CASSEWDRKGYTF. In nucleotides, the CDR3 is TGTGCCAGCAGTGAATGGGACAGAAAGGGCTACACCTTC.

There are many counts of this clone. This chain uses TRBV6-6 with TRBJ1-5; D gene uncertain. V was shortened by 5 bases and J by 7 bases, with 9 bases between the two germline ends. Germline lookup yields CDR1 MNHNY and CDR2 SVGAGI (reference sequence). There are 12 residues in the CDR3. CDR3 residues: CASSQYMQPQHF. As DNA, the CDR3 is TGTGCCAGCAGTCAGTATATGCAGCCCCAGCATTTT.

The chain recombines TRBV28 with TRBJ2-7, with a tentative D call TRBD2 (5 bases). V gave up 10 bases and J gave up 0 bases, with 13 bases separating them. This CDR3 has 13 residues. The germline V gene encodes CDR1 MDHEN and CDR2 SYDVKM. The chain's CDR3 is CANGGRSSYEQYF. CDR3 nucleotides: TGTGCCAACGGCGGGCGAAGCTCCTACGAGCAGTACTTC.

The CDR3 spells CASSLASGRANEQFF. In DNA form, the CDR3 reads TGCGCCAGCAGCTTGGCTAGCGGGAGGGCCAATGAGCAGTTCTTC. The rearrangement joins TRBV5-1 to TRBJ2-1; 12 bases agree with TRBD2. Per the germline V gene, CDR1 is SGHRS and CDR2 is YFSETQ. The V and J ends lost 0 bases and 6 bases, in that order; junction bases with no gene match: 1. The CDR3 is made up of 15 amino acids.

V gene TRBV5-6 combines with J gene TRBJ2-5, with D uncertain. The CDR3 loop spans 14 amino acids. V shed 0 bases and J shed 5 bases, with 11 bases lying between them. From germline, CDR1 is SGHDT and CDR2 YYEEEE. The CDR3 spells CASSLVSSRETQYF. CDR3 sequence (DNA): TGTGCCAGCAGCTTGGTGTCGTCTAGGGAGACCCAGTACTTC.

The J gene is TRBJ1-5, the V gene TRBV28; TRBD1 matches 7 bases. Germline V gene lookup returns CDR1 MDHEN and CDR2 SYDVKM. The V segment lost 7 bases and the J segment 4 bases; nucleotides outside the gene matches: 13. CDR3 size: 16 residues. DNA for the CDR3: TGTGCCAGCACCCCCCCCCGGGACAGAGGGAATCAGCCCCAGCATTTT. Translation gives CASTPPRDRGNQPQHF. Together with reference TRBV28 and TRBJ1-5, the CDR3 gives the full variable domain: DVKVTQSSRYLVKRTGEKVFLECVQDMDHENMFWYRQDPGLGLRLIYFSYDVKMKEKGDIPEGYSVSREKKERFSLILESASTNQTSMYLCASTPPRDRGNQPQHFGDGTRLSIL.